These T cell receptor beta chains were read from a single sample in a study of naive and memory T cell subsets. In TCRdb, the 5' RACE reads were re-called with MiXCR into one record per CDR3 protein. This table has 55,000 to 70,000 distinct CDR3 sequences, more than 7% appearing once. The source of these receptors is a male donor in good health. Each CDR3 is given with its conserved first and last residue.

V	J	CDR3
TRBV12-3/TRBV12-4	TRBJ2-3	CASSPDRVTDTQYF
TRBV5-1	TRBJ2-1	CASSLVGSGSGAYNEQFF
TRBV7-9	TRBJ2-1	CAGSRDGQHNEQFF
TRBV12-3/TRBV12-4	TRBJ2-7	CASSLASGSYEQYF
TRBV20-1	TRBJ2-7	CSAPTPGGREQYF
TRBV6-1	TRBJ2-7	CASSAHVGQGSEQYF
TRBV7-2	TRBJ2-1	CASSLDRGGHNEQFF
TRBV3-1	TRBJ1-5	CASSQSLGRNQPQHF
TRBV4-1	TRBJ1-4	CASSQDRGKGNEKLFF
TRBV5-1	TRBJ2-3	CASSFSGTDTQYF
TRBV19	TRBJ1-2	CASSMVADYGYTF
TRBV20-1	TRBJ1-5	CSARADRDNQPQHF
TRBV5-4	TRBJ2-2	CASSLPGAGENTGELFF
TRBV29-1	TRBJ2-7	CSVMTARSYEQYF
TRBV11-2	TRBJ2-1	CASSLGGSSHNEQFF
TRBV2	TRBJ2-3	CASRGLILAQDTQYF
TRBV20-1	TRBJ2-7	CSARIGGEQYF
TRBV11-2	TRBJ2-7	CASSLGGLPYEQYF
TRBV3-1	TRBJ2-7	CASSQARDSLLSYEQYF
TRBV20-1	TRBJ2-6	CSASPAPGAGGANVLTF
TRBV20-1	TRBJ1-5	CSAVDPGQLNQPQHF
TRBV11-2	TRBJ2-1	CASSSTPGIGNEQFF
TRBV20-1	TRBJ2-7	CSATDRDYEQYF
TRBV5-7	TRBJ1-2	CASSRLDRGLDGYTF
TRBV7-6	TRBJ1-1	CASSPPPGTENTEAFF
TRBV6-2/TRBV6-3	TRBJ2-1	CASARGSANEQFF
TRBV20-1	TRBJ1-1	CSASLRGTEAFF
TRBV10-2	TRBJ1-6	CASSDPSPGSPLHF
TRBV6-5	TRBJ1-3	CASSDGGSGNTIYF
TRBV7-2	TRBJ2-7	CASSPGLAGADMSYEQYF
TRBV2	TRBJ2-1	CASGVTDNEQFF
TRBV19	TRBJ1-1	CASSIVGGNTEAFF
TRBV19	TRBJ2-5	CASSPDGTLLQETQYF
TRBV13	TRBJ2-7	CASSFTWEERGLHEQYF
TRBV5-1	TRBJ2-1	CASTLAGGGYNEQFF
TRBV27	TRBJ2-3	CASSLNGLLGDTQYF
TRBV12-3/TRBV12-4	TRBJ2-7	CASSLGTGLLHEQYF
TRBV7-9	TRBJ2-7	CASSLAPSGGTYEQYF
TRBV10-1	TRBJ2-1	CASSSNPSYNEQFF
TRBV6-5	TRBJ1-1	CASSFIGGKLLTSEAFF
TRBV29-1	TRBJ1-6	CSVSGTDNNSPLHF
TRBV6-6	TRBJ1-2	CASSHSSPLGQSYTF
TRBV7-9	TRBJ2-6	CASRPEASGLAGITGANVLTF
TRBV5-1	TRBJ2-2	CASSLGLADNTGELFF
TRBV27	TRBJ2-5	CASSFTTSGGFPQETQYF
TRBV10-2	TRBJ2-2	CASSRRANTGELFF
TRBV20-1	TRBJ2-1	CSARADFTGNNEQFF
TRBV3-1	TRBJ2-7	CASSPLSVAGNEQYF
TRBV2	TRBJ2-5	CVSSGVAGQETQYF
TRBV12-3/TRBV12-4	TRBJ1-5	CASTPQADQPQHF
TRBV7-8	TRBJ1-1	CASSPRESRSTEAFF